This entry describes one T cell receptor (beta chain). Its antigen is not known. Sample treatment: roughly 10-day PBMC culture with coronavirus spike peptide pools or control peptides (ViraFEST assay). It was with 9 to 10 IU/ml IL-2 and 10 ug/ml peptide pools that two million PBMCs per well were cultured. The CDR3 loop spans 11 amino acids. The germline V and J ends were trimmed by 3 bases and 12 bases, with 11 bases remaining between them. Sequenced with the Oncomine TCR Beta short-read assay was DNA taken from cultured CD4+ T cells. MiXCR, run by TCRdb on the PCR reads, gives a single entry per CDR3 protein. The table lists over 15,000 distinct CDR3 sequences, approximately 57% of them singletons. These data come from a study of vaccination and CD4 T cells after COVID-19.

The sequencing sample was made of CD4+ T cells from blood, cultured in vitro. J is TRBJ2-5 and V is TRBV12-3 or TRBV12-4; possibly TRBD1 or TRBD2 for D (5 bases each). This receptor was identified in a human donor who had recovered from COVID-19. In DNA, the CDR3 is TGTGCCAGCAGTTTTGGGGGAGACGAGTACTTC. It specifies CASSFGGDEYF.